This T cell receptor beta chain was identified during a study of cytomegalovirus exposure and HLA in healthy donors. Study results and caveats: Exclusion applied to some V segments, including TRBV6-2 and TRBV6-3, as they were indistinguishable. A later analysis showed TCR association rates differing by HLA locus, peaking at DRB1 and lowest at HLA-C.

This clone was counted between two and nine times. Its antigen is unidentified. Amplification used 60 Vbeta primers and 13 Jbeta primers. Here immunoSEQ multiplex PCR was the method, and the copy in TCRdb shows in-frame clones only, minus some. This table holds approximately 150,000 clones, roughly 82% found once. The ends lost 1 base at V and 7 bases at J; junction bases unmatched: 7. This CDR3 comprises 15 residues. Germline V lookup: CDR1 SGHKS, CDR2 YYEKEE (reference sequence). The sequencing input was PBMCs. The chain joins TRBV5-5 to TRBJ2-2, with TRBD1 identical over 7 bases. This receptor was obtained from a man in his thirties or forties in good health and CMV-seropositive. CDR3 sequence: CASSLQGGGIGELFF. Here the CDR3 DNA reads TGTGCCAGCAGCTTGCAAGGGGGCGGAATCGGGGAGCTGTTTTTT.